This note documents a single T cell receptor (beta chain) sequence. This specimen comes from a study of cytomegalovirus exposure and HLA in healthy donors. The assay was immunoSEQ multiplex PCR, and TCRdb's table has in-frame clones only and misses some. The table includes about 44,000 clones, more than 85% detected once. CDR1 is MGHRA, CDR2 YSYEKL, per germline. The CDR3 covers 19 residues. After removal of 0 bases from V and 0 bases from J, the junction contained 9 bases not matched to a gene. The chain carries TRBV4-1 and TRBJ2-3; 10 bases match TRBD2. The sample taken for sequencing was PBMCs. This sequence was found in a woman younger than 35 in good health and CMV-seronegative. CDR3 DNA: TGCGCCAGCAGCCAAGATAAGGCTAGCGGGGGCCCTAGCACAGATACGCAGTATTTT. Encoded protein: CASSQDKASGGPSTDTQYF.